Each of the 23 T cell receptor beta chains below was sequenced from the same sample in a study of early T cells in non-severe SARS-CoV-2 infection. TCRdb itself ran the 5' RACE reads through MiXCR, one entry per CDR3 protein. Among 30,000 to 40,000 distinct CDR3 sequences, 7.1% were seen once, and the ten largest hold about 13%. The material sequenced was whole blood, taken at baseline. The source of these receptors is an adult who was a healthcare worker with PCR-confirmed SARS-CoV-2 infection or an uninfected control (not recorded which).

This chain links TRBV10-3 with TRBJ1-5, with 7 bases identical to TRBD1. CDR1 ENHRY and CDR2 SYGVKD come from the germline V gene. The length of the CDR3 is 14 residues. The J segment lost 5 bases and the V segment lost 3 bases, leaving 4 bases of the junction unmatched. The CDR3: CAISDQGVDQPQHF. In DNA, the CDR3 is TGTGCCATCAGTGACCAGGGGGTTGATCAGCCCCAGCATTTT.

This clonotype has ten or more counts. The chain employs TRBV5-1 and TRBJ2-1; 9 bases map to TRBD2. CDR3 length equals 13 residues. V was clipped by 0 bases and J by 8 bases; unmatched bases: 0. Germline values: CDR1 SGHRS, CDR2 YFSETQ. Here the CDR3 DNA reads TGCGCCAGCAGCTTGGGGACTAGCGATGAGCAGTTCTTC. This translates into CASSLGTSDEQFF.

This clonotype has ten or more counts. The J gene is TRBJ2-5, the V gene TRBV12-3 or TRBV12-4; unclear D gene. The V gene lost 3 bases and the J gene lost 4 bases, with 6 bases spanning the gap. This CDR3 is built from 12 residues. CDR3 residues: CASSFKVETQYF. In nucleotides, the CDR3 is TGTGCCAGCAGTTTTAAGGTAGAGACCCAGTACTTC.

The DNA for the CDR3 is TGTGCCAGCAGCTTACAAGCTGCTGGGGCCAACGTCCTGACTTTC. This sequence encodes CASSLQAAGANVLTF. The chain couples TRBV7-3 to TRBJ2-6; D is ambiguous. The CDR3 is made up of 15 amino acids. V lost 2 bases to trimming and J lost 2 bases, with 7 bases between them. Germline CDR1 and CDR2: SGHTA and FQGTGA.

There are many counts of this clonotype. Sequence at one end of the junction differs from germline and may be a read error. V gene TRBV7-3 combines with J gene TRBJ2-6; the D gene is possibly TRBD1 (6 bases). The CDR3 has 19 residues. Germline V gene data show CDR1 as SGHTA and CDR2 as FQGTGA. The CDR3 nucleotides are TGTGCCAGCAGCCAACCAGGGGACCCAAAGAGCTCTGGGGCCAACGTCCTGACTTTT. It encodes CASSQPGDPKSSGANVLTF.

The chain links TRBV14 to TRBJ2-2; the D gene is possibly TRBD2 (6 bases). There are 14 residues in the CDR3. V lost 3 bases and J lost 5, with 10 bases in between. Germline values: CDR1 SGHDN, CDR2 FVKESK. The CDR3 here is CASSQVADTGELFF. The DNA of the CDR3 is TGTGCCAGCAGCCAGGTAGCGGATACCGGGGAGCTGTTTTTT.

This clonotype was counted ten times or more. This sequence joins TRBV7-2 and TRBJ2-1; 7 bases are a match to TRBD1. The J segment lost 0 bases and the V segment lost 5 bases, leaving 4 bases of the junction unmatched. The CDR3 covers 15 residues. Germline V gene data show CDR1 as SGHTA and CDR2 as FQGNSA. As DNA, the CDR3 is TGTGCCAGCAGCCAGGACAGGAACTCCTACAATGAGCAGTTCTTC. This encodes CASSQDRNSYNEQFF. Complete variable domain (other parts from reference TRBV7-2 and TRBJ2-1): GAGVSQSPSNKVTEKGKDVELRCDPISGHTALYWYRQSLGQGLEFLIYFQGNSAPDKSGLPSDRFSAERTGGSVSTLTIQRTQQEDSAVYLCASSQDRNSYNEQFFGPGTRLTVL.

This clonotype was recorded at least ten times. The J gene is TRBJ1-6, the V gene TRBV6-6; 7 bases fit TRBD1. This CDR3 has 15 residues. After removal of 8 bases from V and 5 bases from J, the junction contained 9 bases not matched to a gene. Germline V gene sequence: CDR1 MNHNY, CDR2 SVGAGI (reference sequence). DNA for the CDR3: TGTGCCAGCGGAGGCGGGACAGTGAATAATTCACCCCTCCACTTT. Translation gives CASGGGTVNNSPLHF.

In this sample, this clonotype turned up a few times. The chain combines TRBV7-9 with TRBJ1-1; TRBD1 aligns across 8 bases. The V segment lost 7 bases and the J segment 4 bases; nucleotides outside the gene matches: 5. CDR3 size: 13 residues. CDR1 is SEHNR and CDR2 is FQNEAQ in the germline V gene (reference sequence). In DNA form, the CDR3 reads TGTGCCAGCAACGAACAGGGGGGCACTGAAGCTTTCTTT. Protein sequence: CASNEQGGTEAFF. The variable domain in full, with the rest retrieved from reference TRBV7-9 and TRBJ1-1, is DTGVSQNPRHKITKRGQNVTFRCDPISEHNRLYWYRQTLGQGPEFLTYFQNEAQLEKSRLLSDRFSAERPKGSFSTLEIQRTEQGDSAMYLCASNEQGGTEAFFGQGTRLTVV.

This clonotype was counted ten times or more. This chain uses TRBV20-1 with TRBJ2-7, with TRBD2 identical over 7 bases. CDR3 length: 15 residues. Germline CDR1 and CDR2: DFQATT and SNEGSKA (reference sequence). The ends lost 0 bases at V and 3 bases at J; junction bases unmatched: 8. The CDR3 sequence is CSARDPSGGDYEQYF. The CDR3 nucleotides read TGCAGTGCTAGAGATCCTTCGGGAGGAGACTACGAGCAGTACTTC.

Comment on this clonotype: A much larger clone is a single base away; this may be a read error. The rearrangement links TRBV20-1 to TRBJ2-5; no definite D call. Per the germline V gene, CDR1 is DFQATT and CDR2 is SNEGSKA (reference sequence). Trimming stripped 3 bases from V and 4 bases from J, with 12 bases between. CDR3 length equals 13 residues. CDR3 sequence reads: CSASWWPGETQYF. DNA for the CDR3: TGCAGTGCTAGTTGGTGGCCGGGAGAGACCCAGTACTTC.

This clonotype was detected ten times or more. The chain employs TRBV20-1 and TRBJ2-1; D is unclear. CDR1 and CDR2 from the germline V gene are DFQATT and SNEGSKA (reference sequence). The ends were cut back, 2 bases at V and 6 bases at J, with 11 bases in the middle. The CDR3 covers 13 residues. The CDR3 coding sequence is TGCAGTGCTAGATTACCGTTAAGCAATGAGCAGTTCTTC. This translates into CSARLPLSNEQFF.

The rearrangement links TRBV7-2 to TRBJ2-1; 10 nucleotides agree with TRBD2. Trimming removed 1 base from V and 4 bases from J; junction bases left unmatched: 4. The CDR3 has 16 amino acids. Per germline, CDR1 SGHTA and CDR2 FQGNSA. The CDR3 nucleotides are TGTGCCAGCAGCTTAGTAGGGACTAGCGTTTACAATGAGCAGTTCTTC. It translates to CASSLVGTSVYNEQFF. Supplemented by reference TRBV7-2 and TRBJ2-1, the full variable domain reads GAGVSQSPSNKVTEKGKDVELRCDPISGHTALYWYRQSLGQGLEFLIYFQGNSAPDKSGLPSDRFSAERTGGSVSTLTIQRTQQEDSAVYLCASSLVGTSVYNEQFFGPGTRLTVL.

The chain recombines TRBV24-1 with TRBJ2-3; weak D call: TRBD1 (7 bases). Germline V lookup: CDR1 KGHDR, CDR2 SFDVKD. This CDR3 comprises 17 residues. Trimming shortened V by 0 bases and J by 4 bases, and 16 bases separated the two germline ends. Here the CDR3 reads CATSDLNGQGGADTQYF. DNA for the CDR3: TGTGCCACCAGTGATTTGAATGGTCAGGGGGGTGCAGATACGCAGTATTTT.

The genes are TRBV28 and TRBJ1-2, with no clear D. The V gene's germline CDR1 is MDHEN and CDR2 SYDVKM. This CDR3 region has 17 residues. V was trimmed by 7 bases and J by 4 bases, leaving 25 bases between them. The CDR3 nucleotides are TGTGCCAGCACCGGTGATTCTTGGTACCCTTTGGGCTATGGCTACACCTTC. Its translation: CASTGDSWYPLGYGYTF.

V and J are TRBV6-2 or TRBV6-3 and TRBJ1-1; the D is unclear. Germline V gives CDR1 MNHEY, CDR2 SVGEGT. V was pared by 2 bases and J by 1 base, with 5 bases between. The CDR3 is 13 amino acids. The CDR3 DNA is TGTGCCAGCAGTTACATCCAGAACACTGAAGCTTTCTTT. Protein: CASSYIQNTEAFF.

CDR3: CASSEQRTGELFF. The CDR3 DNA follows: TGTGCCAGTAGTGAACAGCGCACCGGGGAGCTGTTTTTT. The gene calls are TRBV19 and TRBJ2-2, with D hard to call. The CDR3 is 13 amino acids. The germline V gene has CDR1 LNHDA and CDR2 SQIVND (reference sequence). V was clipped by 5 bases and J by 4 bases, with 8 bases between them.

This chain links TRBV20-1 with TRBJ1-4; 9 bases align to TRBD1. V trimming: 6 bases; J trimming: 5 bases; junction bases outside the gene matches: 7. The CDR3 consists of 14 residues. Per germline, CDR1 DFQATT and CDR2 SNEGSKA (reference sequence). The CDR3 reads CSAQGTGRNEKLFF. The CDR3, as DNA: TGCAGTGCCCAAGGGACAGGGCGCAATGAAAAACTGTTTTTT.

This clonotype was seen a few times. Here the CDR3 DNA reads TGTGCCAGCAGCGTCAGTGGAACTGAAGCTTTCTTT. Amino acids: CASSVSGTEAFF. The chain links TRBV6-2 or TRBV6-3 to TRBJ1-1; D call uncertain. The CDR3 length is 12 residues. Trimming removed 6 bases from V and 5 bases from J, with 10 bases in between. Germline CDR1 reads MNHEY; CDR2 reads SVGEGT.

The V and J genes are TRBV7-2 and TRBJ2-1; the match to TRBD2 covers 11 bases. Germline V gene sequence: CDR1 SGHTA, CDR2 FQGNSA. Trimming took 2 bases from V and 5 from J; bases not matched to a gene: 8. This CDR3 region has 17 residues. As DNA, the CDR3 is TGTGCCAGCAGCTTACCACCGGGGACTAGCGGAAACAATGAGCAGTTCTTC. Translation gives CASSLPPGTSGNNEQFF.

This clonotype was seen at least ten times. The V call is TRBV20-1, the J call TRBJ2-1; D possibly matches TRBD1 or TRBD2 (5 bases each). Per the germline V gene, CDR1 is DFQATT and CDR2 is SNEGSKA (reference sequence). The CDR3 length is 15 residues. Trimming removed 6 bases at V and 5 bases at J, with 20 bases between. The CDR3 DNA follows: TGCAGTGCGCCGACGACGTTACTGGGGGACAATGAGCAGTTCTTC. Protein: CSAPTTLLGDNEQFF.

This clonotype was found a few times. The chain has TRBV5-6 and TRBJ1-5; no reliable D call. Germline-derived CDR1 and CDR2 are SGHDT and YYEEEE. This CDR3 comprises 14 residues. V was cut by 2 bases and J by 7 bases, with 13 bases left in between. The CDR3 loop reads CASSFSLREQPQHF. The CDR3 DNA reads TGTGCCAGCAGCTTTAGTCTTCGGGAACAGCCCCAGCATTTT.

This clonotype has a handful of counts. The chain uses TRBV5-5 and TRBJ1-1; D not resolved. Trimming took off 0 bases at V and 2 bases at J, with 11 bases between the two ends. The CDR3 extends over 15 amino acids. CDR1 and CDR2 (germline): SGHKS, YYEKEE (reference sequence). The CDR3 is CASSLGTVSNTEAFF. The CDR3 DNA reads as TGTGCCAGCAGCTTGGGCACAGTCTCAAACACTGAAGCTTTCTTT.